This T cell receptor (beta chain) was found in a study of T cells in Graves' hyperthyroidism and ophthalmopathy. Germline lookup yields CDR1 LNHNV and CDR2 YYDKDF (reference sequence). The CDR3 spans 14 residues. V dropped 0 bases and J dropped 5 bases, with 10 bases sitting between them. The CDR3 regions of TCR beta were amplified from RNA transcripts. Carried out on the TCR CDR3, a first-round RT-PCR used the HTBI primer set. TCRdb passed the multiplex PCR reads through MiXCR, listing each CDR3 protein once. The sample has 380,000 or so distinct CDR3 sequences; 15% to 20% are singletons. This clonotype was seen many times. Its antigen is not identified. Study-level points and caveats: Before onset, by a median of about six months, the model predicted ophthalmopathy.

Each patient was aged 18 to 65 and had newly diagnosed hyperthyroidism of under 2 months' duration. V and J are TRBV15 and TRBJ1-1; TRBD1 is a possible D gene (5 bases). This clonotype originated in a woman between 18 and 29 years old with Graves' hyperthyroidism. Sequences were obtained from blood. The CDR3 DNA sequence: TGTGCCACCAGCAGAGATCTTCGGGGGACTGAAGCTTTCTTT. Translation: CATSRDLRGTEAFF. Drawing the rest from reference TRBV15 and TRBJ1-1, the complete variable domain is DAMVIQNPRYQVTQFGKPVTLSCSQTLNHNVMYWYQQKSSQAPKLLFHYYDKDFNNEADTPDNFQSRRPNTSFCFLDIRSPGLGDTAMYLCATSRDLRGTEAFFGQGTRLTVV.